This T cell receptor (beta chain) was captured in a study of T cells in tuberculosis. Overall study results and limits: Low-affinity CD1B-GMM tetramer-binding T cells may have been missed.

Germline values: CDR1 LNHDA, CDR2 SQIVND (reference sequence). This CDR3 has 14 amino acids. Sequencing of TCR-alpha and TCR-beta chains was unpaired. Only in-frame clones appear in the TCRdb table, and some are missing; sequencing was by immunoSEQ multiplex PCR. The sample records 55,000 to 65,000 clones, 80% to 85% being singletons. Sorting used thawed, overnight-rested PBMC stained with anti-CD3, a viability dye and GMM-loaded CD1B tetramer. The lipid loaded on the CD1B tetramers was C32 glucose monomycolate from Rhodococcus equi. CD14-expressing monocytes were removed from PBMC before cryopreservation and sorting.

Material: CD1b-GMM tetramer-negative cells sorted from PBMCs. This chain joins TRBV19 and TRBJ2-5; maybe TRBD2 (5 bases). The J call may be in error: the DNA end matches TRBJ2-7 better. This receptor was obtained from an adult woman with latent tuberculosis. CDR3 in DNA: TGTGCCAGTAGTGGCGGGTTACACTCCTACGAGCAGTACTTC. This translates into CASSGGLHSYEQYF.